This T cell receptor (beta chain) is drawn from a study of control samples from healthy donors and cancer patients. TCRdb's table, derived via immunoSEQ multiplex PCR, lists solely in-frame clones and lacks some. Found here are 100,000 to 120,000 clones, about four fifths of them singletons; the top ten hold around 14%. This CDR3 is built from 12 residues. Trimming took 8 bases from V and 4 from J; bases not matched to a gene: 3. The germline gives CDR1 MRHNA, CDR2 SNTAGT. The source is a woman in her forties or fifties in good health. This chain connects TRBV6-4 to TRBJ1-2; 8 positions match TRBD1. Material for sequencing was blood. DNA for the CDR3: TGTGCCAGCGGTGGACAGGGCTATGGCTACACCTTC. Its translation is CASGGQGYGYTF.